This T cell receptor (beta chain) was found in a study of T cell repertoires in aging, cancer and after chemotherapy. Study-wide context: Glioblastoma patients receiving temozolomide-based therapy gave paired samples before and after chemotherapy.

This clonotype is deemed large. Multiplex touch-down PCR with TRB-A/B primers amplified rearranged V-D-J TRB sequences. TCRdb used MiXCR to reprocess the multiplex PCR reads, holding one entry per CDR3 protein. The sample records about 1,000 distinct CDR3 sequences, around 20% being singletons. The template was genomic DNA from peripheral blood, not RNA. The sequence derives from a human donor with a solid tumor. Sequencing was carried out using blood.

In DNA form, the CDR3 reads TGTGCCTGGAGTGTAGGAGGGAACACCGGGGAGCTGTTTTTT. Translating it yields CAWSVGGNTGELFF. V gene TRBV30 combines with J gene TRBJ2-2, with D possibly TRBD2 on 5 matching bases. The CDR3 loop spans 14 amino acids. Germline V lookup: CDR1 GTSNPN, CDR2 SVGIG (reference sequence). V was cut by 0 bases and J by 1 base, with 6 bases left in between.